This TCR beta chain was recovered during a study of blood T cells in healthy people across ages. V dropped 2 bases and J dropped 4 bases, with 9 bases sitting between them. Per germline, CDR1 SSHAT and CDR2 FNYEAQ (reference sequence). This CDR3 has 14 residues. Per-sample PBMC isolation yielded at least 7 million cells. Study results and limitations: TCR beta diversity correlated strongly with naive T cell percentage.

This clonotype was seen only a few times. The target antigen is unknown. A second PCR, run for roughly 7 to 12 cycles, used a sample-barcoded 5' primer plus a J-beta primer mix. Carrying 12 random nucleotides, a template-switch adaptor labeled each individual cDNA molecule. MiXCR, run by TCRdb on the 5' RACE reads, gives a single entry per CDR3 protein. The sample has 750,000 to 950,000 distinct CDR3 sequences; roughly 24% are singletons. These data were likewise used in another study, on T cells of mothers and their children. That paper notes: Similar thymic selection effects on TCR recombination output appear in pairs, both related and unrelated.

J is TRBJ2-1 and V is TRBV7-7; D not resolved. This TCR came from a boy between 10 and 17 years old in good health. The sequencing sample was made of blood. In DNA, the CDR3 is TGTGCCAGCAGCTTATGGGTCCGGTACAATGAGCAGTTCTTC. It encodes CASSLWVRYNEQFF. Full variable domain (remainder filled in from reference TRBV7-7 and TRBJ2-1): GAGVSQSPRYKVTKRGQDVTLRCDPISSHATLYWYQQALGQGPEFLTYFNYEAQPDKSGLPSDRFSAERPEGSISTLTIQRTEQRDSAMYRCASSLWVRYNEQFFGPGTRLTVL.